This is a list of T cell receptor beta chains from one sample in a study of PD-L1 blockade in urothelial cancer. Sequencing used immunoSEQ multiplex PCR; TCRdb keeps in-frame clones, though not all of them. The sample lists about 46,000 clones; over 75% were seen once. Sequencing was performed on PBMCs, taken around atezolizumab (anti-PD-L1) treatment. These receptors all stem from a middle-aged man with urothelial cancer. Both conserved end residues are trimmed from each CDR3. The order of the fields is V gene, CDR3 length, CDR3 protein.

V: TRBV9
length: 15
CDR3: ASSVGVSGSLTDTRY

V: TRBV30
length: 12
CDR3: AWHEGQMNTEAF

V: TRBV5-4
length: 12
CDR3: ASSPTGVEETQY

V: TRBV6-5
length: 12
CDR3: ASSYNGENGELF

V: TRBV29-1
length: 11
CDR3: SVASANYNEQF

V: TRBV18
length: 14
CDR3: ASSPYGTGGPDTQY

V: TRBV27
length: 11
CDR3: ASSLAGGLGYT

V: TRBV27
length: 13
CDR3: ASRLAALSTDTQY

V: TRBV5-4
length: 11
CDR3: ASSLKGAETQY

V: TRBV19
length: 13
CDR3: ASSIIGTGNQPQH

V: TRBV2
length: 13
CDR3: ASSLTGSGLYEQY

V: TRBV6-5
length: 12
CDR3: ASSYSIGGNEQF

V: TRBV5-6
length: 13
CDR3: ASTSLTSGSYEQY

V: TRBV30
length: 12
CDR3: AWSVRDTFGGYT

V: TRBV28
length: 13
CDR3: ASSIRGPAGNTIY

V: TRBV29-1
length: 9
CDR3: SVPLRQGGY

V: TRBV29-1
length: 10
CDR3: SGTTGSHEQY

V: TRBV11-2
length: 14
CDR3: ASSLALVSSGNTIY

V: TRBV10-1
length: 12
CDR3: ASSEGLRFYEQY

V: TRBV10-3
length: 12
CDR3: AILGQGSYNEQF

V: TRBV27
length: 11
CDR3: ASSLSRDTEAF

V: TRBV7-9
length: 14
CDR3: ASRPNSQGTGNTIY

V: TRBV28
length: 13
CDR3: ASSSGQGAGYGYT

V: TRBV25-1
length: 13
CDR3: ASSDPSGRANEQF

V: TRBV5-1
length: 14
CDR3: ASSLVTGGWNNEQF

V: TRBV19
length: 12
CDR3: ASAVGDSPYEQY

V: TRBV5-4
length: 14
CDR3: ASSLAAAASYNEQF

V: TRBV11-3
length: 17
CDR3: ASSLGTYRGQGSDNEQF

V: TRBV2
length: 13
CDR3: ASSGLAGGAYGYT

V: TRBV29-1
length: 10
CDR3: RPPGQAYEQY

V: TRBV5-6
length: 13
CDR3: ASSPGVAQIGEQF

V: TRBV7-2
length: 12
CDR3: ASSLGLPGTEAF

V: TRBV23-1
length: 15
CDR3: ASTQLTDRGCYNEQF

V: TRBV29-1
length: 11
CDR3: SVDGQVGYEQY

V: TRBV7-3
length: 14
CDR3: ASSLSVAGGYNEQF

V: TRBV7-2
length: 15
CDR3: ASSPSGVAGAGETQY

V: TRBV5-4
length: 13
CDR3: ASSLGTGGSETQY

V: TRBV15
length: 12
CDR3: ATSGEGRGETQY

V: TRBV30
length: 11
CDR3: AWSVQGTGELF